This T cell receptor beta chain was documented in a study of shared clonotypes between healthy human individuals. Using immunoSEQ multiplex PCR, the repertoire was profiled, and TCRdb retains in-frame clones only, with some absent. The sample contains 1.5 million to 2.5 million clones, roughly 95% of which appear only once. It was CD45RO-negative cells, positively selected for CCR7, that made up naive CD8 cells, with terminally differentiated effector memory CD45RA+ cells excluded. The CDR3 has 12 residues. Germline values: CDR1 SQVTM, CDR2 ANQGSEA. This clonotype originated in a man younger than 30 in good health. The chain recombines TRBV29-1 with TRBJ2-5, with D unresolved. Gene TRBJ2-7 matches the end of the DNA better, so the J call may be wrong. Sample: naive CD8+ T cells sorted from blood. For the CDR3, the DNA is TGCAGCGTTGCGTTAGGGACCTACGAGCAGTACTTC. Amino acid sequence: CSVALGTYEQYF.